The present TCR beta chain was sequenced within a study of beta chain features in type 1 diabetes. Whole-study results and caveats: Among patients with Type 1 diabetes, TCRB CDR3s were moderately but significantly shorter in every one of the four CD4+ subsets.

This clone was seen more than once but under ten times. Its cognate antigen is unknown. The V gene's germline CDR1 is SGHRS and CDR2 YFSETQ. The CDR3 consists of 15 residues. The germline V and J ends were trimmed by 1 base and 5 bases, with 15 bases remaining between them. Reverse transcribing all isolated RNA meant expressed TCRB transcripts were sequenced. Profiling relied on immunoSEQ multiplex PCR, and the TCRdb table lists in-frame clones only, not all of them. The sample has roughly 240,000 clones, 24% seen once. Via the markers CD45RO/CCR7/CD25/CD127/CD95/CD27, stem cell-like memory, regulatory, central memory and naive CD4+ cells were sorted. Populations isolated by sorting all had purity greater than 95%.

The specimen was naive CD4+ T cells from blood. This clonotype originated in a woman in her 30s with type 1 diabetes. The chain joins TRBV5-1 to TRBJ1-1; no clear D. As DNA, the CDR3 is TGCGCCAGCAGCTTGTACGGACTCGGGGAGACTGAAGCTTTCTTT. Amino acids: CASSLYGLGETEAFF.